The clone carrying this TCR beta chain was observed many times. The target antigen is unknown. The data are from a study of molecular identifiers for immune sequencing clone quantification. This CDR3 is 15 amino acids long. V was pared by 5 bases and J by 4 bases, with 15 bases between. Germline V lookup: CDR1 SEHNR, CDR2 FQNEAQ (reference sequence). With RNA at 10%, 30% or 50%, naive CD8 libraries came from around 20,000 to 990,000 sorted cells. TCRdb itself ran the PCR reads through MiXCR, one entry per CDR3 protein. The sample contains under 650,000 distinct CDR3 sequences, approximately 20% of which appear only once. Study-level points and caveats: Should identical TCR molecules share a barcode, the sizes of highly expanded clones could be underestimated.

Sequences were obtained from naive CD8+ T cells from blood, with Jurkat cell RNA spiked in. The sample's subset: FACS-sorted CD8+CD4-CCR7+CD45RA+ naive T cells. This sequence was found in a human donor in good health. Some libraries in this study had Jurkat cell RNA spiked in. J is TRBJ1-5 and V is TRBV7-9, with D possibly being TRBD1 (5 bases). CDR3 sequence (DNA): TGTGCCAGCAGCCCCGTTGGGGGTTATAATCAGCCCCAGCATTTT. Translation gives CASSPVGGYNQPQHF.